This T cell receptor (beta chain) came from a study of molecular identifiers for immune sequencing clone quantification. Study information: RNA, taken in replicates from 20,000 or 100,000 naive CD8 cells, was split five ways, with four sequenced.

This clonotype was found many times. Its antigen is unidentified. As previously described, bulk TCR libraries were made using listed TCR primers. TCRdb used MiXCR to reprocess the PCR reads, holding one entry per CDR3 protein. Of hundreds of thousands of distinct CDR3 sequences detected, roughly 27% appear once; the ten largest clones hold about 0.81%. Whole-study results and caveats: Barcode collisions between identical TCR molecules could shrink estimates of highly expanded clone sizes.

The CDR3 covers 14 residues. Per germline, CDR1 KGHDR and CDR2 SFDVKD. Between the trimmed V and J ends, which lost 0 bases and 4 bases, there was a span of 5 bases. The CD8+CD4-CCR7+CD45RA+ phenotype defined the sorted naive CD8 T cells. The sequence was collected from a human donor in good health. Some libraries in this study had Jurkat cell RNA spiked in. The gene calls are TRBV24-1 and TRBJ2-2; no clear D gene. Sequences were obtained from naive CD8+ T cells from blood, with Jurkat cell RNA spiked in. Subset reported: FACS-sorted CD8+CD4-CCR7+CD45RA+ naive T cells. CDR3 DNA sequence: TGTGCCACCAGTGATTTGCGCGTCACCGGGGAGCTGTTTTTT. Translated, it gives CATSDLRVTGELFF.